The clone carrying this T cell receptor beta chain was seen many times. TCR beta CDR3 regions were amplified from RNA transcripts. When the TCR CDR3 underwent first-round RT-PCR, the HTBI primer set was used. From the multiplex PCR reads, TCRdb called clonotypes with MiXCR, one entry per CDR3 protein. Among 460,000 or so distinct CDR3 sequences listed, approximately 14% were seen once. The data derive from a study of T cells in Graves' hyperthyroidism and ophthalmopathy. The CDR3 consists of 14 residues. V lost 6 bases, J lost 6 bases, and 16 bases lay in between. The germline V gene has CDR1 LNHDA and CDR2 SQIVND (reference sequence).

The origin of this receptor is a young woman with Graves' hyperthyroidism. This sequence joins TRBV19 and TRBJ2-3, with TRBD2 as a possible D gene (6 bases). The sequencing sample was made of blood. CDR3: CASRERLGGDTQYF. In nucleotides, the CDR3 is TGTGCCAGTAGGGAACGATTGGGGGGTGATACGCAGTATTTT.